This T cell receptor beta chain was sequenced during a study of Ad26.COV2.S vaccination and SARS-CoV-2 variants. Study outcomes and limitations: Substantial breadth in spike-specific CD8+ and CD4+ T cell responses was reportedly seen after vaccination.

As for this clone: Its antigen remains unidentified.

Treatment: around 19 received Ad26.COV2.S at low or high dose, single or two shots; several received placebo; per-sample allocation not given. All samples were drawn on day 63, counting from the first vaccine or placebo injection. The germline V gene encodes CDR1 KGHSH and CDR2 LQKENI. V was pared by 3 bases and J by 0 bases, with 3 bases of the junction left unmatched. The CDR3 is 16 amino acids. Data came from immunoSEQ multiplex PCR; TCRdb stores just in-frame clones and leaves some out. The sample shows 250,000 or so clones, approximately 90% of them seen only once. The V call is TRBV18, the J call TRBJ2-4; 9 bases map to TRBD2. The sequences come from peripheral blood, collected in a trial of Ad26.COV2.S vaccine versus placebo. This clonotype was sampled from a person aged 18-60 years who received the Ad26.COV2.S COVID-19 vaccine or a placebo. The CDR3 sequence is CASSPERGVAKNIQYF. The CDR3 coding sequence is TGTGCCAGCTCACCCGAGCGGGGGGTAGCCAAAAACATTCAGTACTTC.